This T cell receptor beta chain is drawn from a study of regulatory T cells in long-lasting Graves disease (dated by TCRdb to 2020 to 2023). As for the study more broadly: Persistent Graves' disease was defined as antithyroid drug treatment for over 5 years with persistently positive TSH receptor autoantibodies. Persistent Graves' disease patients were compared with newly diagnosed Graves' disease patients by peripheral blood TCR sequencing and RNA sequencing. The study was conducted in China and was registered as a clinical trial. A total of around 35 samples underwent TCR sequencing: some 13 from persistent and roughly 20 from newly diagnosed Graves' disease patients. Antithyroid drugs had been taken for 8.5 to 12 years on average by persistent Graves' disease patients in the clinical cohort.

Trimming leaves V shorter by 6 bases and J shorter by 2 bases, with the junction holding 4 bases beyond the gene matches. The CDR3, cysteine through phenylalanine, is 13 amino acids long. Of the read, only the CDR3 DNA is kept; its 39 bases are in frame from base 1. The germline V gene yields MNHNS for CDR1 and SASEGT for CDR2. Overall study results and their limits: Preferential use of TRBV28, TRBJ1-2 and TRBJ2-5 was observed in persistent disease, whereas TRBV20-1 and TRBJ2-1 were favored in newly diagnosed disease. As a limitation, the authors acknowledged that the small sample size may reduce accuracy. The study examined only peripheral blood because the primary lesion, thyroid tissue, could not be accessed. Persistent patients shared more public clonotypes among themselves (roughly 2,700) than newly diagnosed patients did (about 970). Compared with newly diagnosed patients, patients with persistent Graves' disease had lower TCR Shannon entropy and fewer highly expanded clones, which suggests clonal expansion. Sequencing and analysis were restricted to the TCR beta chain.

The library was produced with multiplex PCR. Reads for this sample came from an Illumina HiSeq 4000. iRepertoire HTBI primers and Arm-PCR amplification of CDR3 regions were used to construct TCR beta libraries. Before sequencing, the PCR products underwent gel purification. In the authors' own workflow: Gene usage analysis of CDR3 amino acid clonotypes used the roughly 62 TRBV and around 13 TRBJ segments found across samples. Filtered high-quality paired reads were merged into contigs using COPE and FqMerger. BLAST was used to align contigs to IMGT TRBV, TRBD and TRBJ reference genes, and CDR3 was defined according to IMGT. Highly expanded clones were defined as clonotypes with a frequency above 0.1%. Shannon entropy was used to measure repertoire diversity, and the Gini coefficient was used to measure V-J evenness. Clonotypes shared by more than one individual were considered public. The public reads were reanalyzed by TCRdb: fastp trimming at Q25, MiXCR alignment, in-frame beta chains only. Every CDR3 protein is listed once, alongside the most common genes and DNA of its rows. The authors' filters were not applied to this entry. The sample table shows fewer than 550,000 distinct CDR3 sequences, and under 25% are seen once. The leading ten clones occupy about 7% of the sample.

The label giving this sample's time point can be read as: persistent/refractory GD, antithyroid drugs over 5 years with positive TRAb. RNA was extracted from PBMCs in TRIzol for both TCR sequencing and RNA sequencing. The diagnosis of Graves' disease followed American Thyroid Association guidelines. The patients came from an endocrinology department in Xi'an, China. From each patient, roughly 9 milliliters of peripheral blood was collected into an EDTA anticoagulant tube. Ficoll Paque Plus density gradient separation was used to isolate PBMCs, and no further T cell sorting was done. An Agilent 2100 Bioanalyzer and agarose gel were used to assess RNA quality, and a NanoDrop 2000 was used to measure RNA concentration. This clonotype was seen more than once but under ten times. The specificity of this receptor is unknown. Qualities for individual bases were not recorded, and no much larger clone is one base off.

Sample: peripheral blood mononuclear cells (PBMCs), taken when the disease was refractory, from a patient treated with antithyroid drugs. The receptor's source is a female donor with Graves disease. The chain is encoded by TRBV6-1 joined to TRBJ2-7; 7 bases in the junction line up with TRBD1. In nucleotide form, the sequence is TGTGCCAGCAGGCGGACAGGACCCTACGAGCAGTACTTC. This translates into CASRRTGPYEQYF.